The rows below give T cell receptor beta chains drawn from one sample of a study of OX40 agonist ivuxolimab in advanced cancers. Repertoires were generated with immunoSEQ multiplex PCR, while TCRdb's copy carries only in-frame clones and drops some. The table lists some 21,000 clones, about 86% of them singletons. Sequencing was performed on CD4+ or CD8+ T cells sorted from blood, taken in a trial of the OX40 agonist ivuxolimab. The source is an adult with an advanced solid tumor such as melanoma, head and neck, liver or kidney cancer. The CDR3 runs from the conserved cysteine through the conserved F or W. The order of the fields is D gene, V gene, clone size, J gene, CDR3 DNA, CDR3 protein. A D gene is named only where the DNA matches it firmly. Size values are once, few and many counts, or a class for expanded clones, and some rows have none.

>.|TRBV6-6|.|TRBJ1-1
TGTGCCAGCCGGGGGGCAGAAGCTTTCTTT
CASRGAEAFF
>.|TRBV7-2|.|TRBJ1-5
TGTGCCAGCAGCCTTGGAGGGGACACTAGGACTCAGCCCCAGCATTTT
CASSLGGDTRTQPQHF
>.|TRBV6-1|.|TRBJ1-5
TGTGCCAGCAACTTCGACAGGTATAGCAATCAGCCCCAGCATTTT
CASNFDRYSNQPQHF
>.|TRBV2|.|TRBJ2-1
TGTGCCAGCAGTGACCCTGCGGGGCCGGGTGAGCAGTTCTTC
CASSDPAGPGEQFF
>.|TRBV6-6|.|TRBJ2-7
TGTGCCAGCAGTTACGAGTACGAGCAGTACTTC
CASSYEYEQYF
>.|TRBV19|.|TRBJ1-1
TGTGCCAGTAGTATCCCCGACACTGAAGCTTTCTTT
CASSIPDTEAFF
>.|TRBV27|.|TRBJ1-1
TGTGCCAGCACCCCCCGTGAGTCAGCCACTGAAGCTTTCTTT
CASTPRESATEAFF
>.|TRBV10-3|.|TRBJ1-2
TGTGCCATCAGTGATGGGTCCAGGGGAGGTGGCTACACCTTC
CAISDGSRGGGYTF
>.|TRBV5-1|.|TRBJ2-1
TGCGCCAGCAGCTTGGTTGGGGTATACAATGAGCAGTTCTTC
CASSLVGVYNEQFF
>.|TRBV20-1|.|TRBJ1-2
TGCAGTGCGGACAGCGGTGGCTACACCTTC
CSADSGGYTF
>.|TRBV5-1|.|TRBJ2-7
TGCGCCAGCAGCTTGGTAAGCGGAACCTACGAGCAGTACTTC
CASSLVSGTYEQYF
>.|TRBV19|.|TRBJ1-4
TGTGTCAGTAGTCCATTGAATGAAAAACTGTTTTTT
CVSSPLNEKLFF
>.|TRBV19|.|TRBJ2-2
TGTGCCAGTAGTATCGGAAGGGCGAACACCGGGGAGCTGTTTTTT
CASSIGRANTGELFF
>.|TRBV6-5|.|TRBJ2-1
TGTGCCAGCAGTTACTCGGAGGCCAATGAGCAGTTCTTC
CASSYSEANEQFF
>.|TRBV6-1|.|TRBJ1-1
TGTGCCAGCAGTGAGGAGATGAACACTGAAGCTTTCTTT
CASSEEMNTEAFF
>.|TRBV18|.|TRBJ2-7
TGTGCCAGCTCACCGCCAATAGGCAGCTACGAGCAGTACTTC
CASSPPIGSYEQYF
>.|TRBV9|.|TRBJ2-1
TGTGCCAGCAGCGTCCTCCCTAGTGGAGGCCCGGACTACAATGAGCAGTTCTTC
CASSVLPSGGPDYNEQFF
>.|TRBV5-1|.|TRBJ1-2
TGCGCCAGCAGCTTGGAACTAGCGGGATATGGCTACACCTTC
CASSLELAGYGYTF
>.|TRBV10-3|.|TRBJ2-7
TGTGCCATCAGTGAGGGTTATCTCGAAGGGGCCGGAAACGAGCAGTACTTC
CAISEGYLEGAGNEQYF
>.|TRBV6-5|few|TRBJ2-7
TGTGCCAGCAGTTACCGGGACACCTACGAGCAGTACTTC
CASSYRDTYEQYF
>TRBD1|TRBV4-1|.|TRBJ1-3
TGCGCCAGCAGAACCGGGACAGGTTATGGAAACACCATATATTTT
CASRTGTGYGNTIYF
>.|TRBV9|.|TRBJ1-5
TGTGCCAGCAGCGTAGGGGGGGGCCCAAATCAGCCCCAGCATTTT
CASSVGGGPNQPQHF
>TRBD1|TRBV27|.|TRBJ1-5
TGTGCCAGCAGTTTGACGACAGGGGGCAATCAGCCCCAGCATTTT
CASSLTTGGNQPQHF
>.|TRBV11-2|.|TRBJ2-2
TGTGCCAGCAGCTCCACTCGTCCCGGGGAGCTGTTTTTT
CASSSTRPGELFF
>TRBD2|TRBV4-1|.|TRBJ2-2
TGCGCCAGCAGCCATCCGGTCGGGGGGGCCCCCGGGGAGCTGTTTTTT
CASSHPVGGAPGELFF
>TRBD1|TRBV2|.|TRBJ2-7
TGTGCCAGCAGTGAAGCGCTTCGTAGGACAGGGTCCCTCGAGCAGTACTTC
CASSEALRRTGSLEQYF
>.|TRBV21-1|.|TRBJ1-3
TGTGCCAGCATAGGAGACCCCGGACAGGGGTTCTCTGGAAACACCATATATTTT
CASIGDPGQGFSGNTIYF
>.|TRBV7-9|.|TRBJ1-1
TGTGCCAGCAGCCCCCTGCGAGGGAAAGCTTTCTTT
CASSPLRGKAFF
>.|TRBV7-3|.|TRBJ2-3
TGTGCCAGCAGCTTAAAACGGGATGATACGCAGTATTTT
CASSLKRDDTQYF
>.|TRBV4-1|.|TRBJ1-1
TGCGCCAGCAGCCGTCGGCGGCAGCTGAACACTGAAGCTTTCTTT
CASSRRRQLNTEAFF
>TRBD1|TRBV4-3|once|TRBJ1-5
TGCGCCAGCAGCCAAGGGACAGGGAACAATCAGCCCCAGCATTTT
CASSQGTGNNQPQHF
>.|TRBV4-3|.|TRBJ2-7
TGCGCCAGCAGCCAAGAGCGGGGCTCCTACGAGCAGTACTTC
CASSQERGSYEQYF
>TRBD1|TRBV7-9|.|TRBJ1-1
TGTGCCAGCAGCACCTCGACAGGGTGGGCAGAGAACACTGAAGCTTTCTTT
CASSTSTGWAENTEAFF
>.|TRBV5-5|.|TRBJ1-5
TGTGCCAGCAGCTTGAGGGGGGGTAGCAATCAGCCCCAGCATTTT
CASSLRGGSNQPQHF
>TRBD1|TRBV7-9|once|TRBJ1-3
TGTGCCAGCAGCTATAGAGGGACAGGGGCTCCTGGAAACACCATATATTTT
CASSYRGTGAPGNTIYF
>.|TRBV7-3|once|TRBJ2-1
TGTGCCAGCAGCTCCACCGGGAGCTACAATGAGCAGTTCTTC
CASSSTGSYNEQFF
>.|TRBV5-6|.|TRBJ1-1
TGTGCCAGCAGCCGGGGCGGCAGGGGCTCTGAAGCTTTCTTT
CASSRGGRGSEAFF
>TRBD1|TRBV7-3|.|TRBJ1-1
TGTGCCAGCAGCTTGACAGGGGGACTCACTGAAGCTTTCTTT
CASSLTGGLTEAFF
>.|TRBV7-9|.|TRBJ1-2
TGTGCCAGCAGCTCCGACCAGGGTCAAGCTAACTATGGCTACACCTTC
CASSSDQGQANYGYTF
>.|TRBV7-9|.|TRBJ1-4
TGTGCCAGCAGCTGGGCAGTCAATGAAAAACTGTTTTTT
CASSWAVNEKLFF
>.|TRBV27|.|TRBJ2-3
TGTGCCAGCTCTTTCCCAGGGGCAGATACGCAGTATTTT
CASSFPGADTQYF
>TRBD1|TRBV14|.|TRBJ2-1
TGTGCCAGCAGCCCCACTAGGGGGCGCCACAATGAGCAGTTCTTC
CASSPTRGRHNEQFF